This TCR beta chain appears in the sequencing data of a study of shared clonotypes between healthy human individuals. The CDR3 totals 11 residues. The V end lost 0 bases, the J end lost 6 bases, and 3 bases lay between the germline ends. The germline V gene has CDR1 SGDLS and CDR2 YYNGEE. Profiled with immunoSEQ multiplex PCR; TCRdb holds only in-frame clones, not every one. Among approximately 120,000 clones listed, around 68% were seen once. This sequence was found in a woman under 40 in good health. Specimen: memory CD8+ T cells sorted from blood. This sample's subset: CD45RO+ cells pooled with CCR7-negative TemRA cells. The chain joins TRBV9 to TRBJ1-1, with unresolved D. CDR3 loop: CASSVGPEAFF. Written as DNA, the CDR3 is TGTGCCAGCAGCGTAGGCCCTGAAGCTTTCTTT. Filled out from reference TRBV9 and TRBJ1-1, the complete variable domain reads DSGVTQTPKHLITATGQRVTLRCSPRSGDLSVYWYQQSLDQGLQFLIQYYNGEERAKGNILERFSAQQFPDLHSELNLSSLELGDSALYFCASSVGPEAFFGQGTRLTVV.